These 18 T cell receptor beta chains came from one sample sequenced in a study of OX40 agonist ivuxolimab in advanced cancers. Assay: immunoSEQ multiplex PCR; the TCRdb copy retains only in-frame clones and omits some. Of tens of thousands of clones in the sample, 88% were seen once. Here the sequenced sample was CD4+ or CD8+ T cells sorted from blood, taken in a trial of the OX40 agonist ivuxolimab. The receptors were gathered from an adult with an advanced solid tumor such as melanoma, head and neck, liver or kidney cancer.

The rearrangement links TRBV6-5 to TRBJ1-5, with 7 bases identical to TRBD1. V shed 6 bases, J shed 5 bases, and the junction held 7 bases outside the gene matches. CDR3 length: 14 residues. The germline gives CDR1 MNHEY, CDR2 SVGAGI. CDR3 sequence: CASSRPGQHQPQHF. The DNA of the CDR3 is TGTGCCAGCAGCAGGCCGGGACAGCATCAGCCCCAGCATTTT.

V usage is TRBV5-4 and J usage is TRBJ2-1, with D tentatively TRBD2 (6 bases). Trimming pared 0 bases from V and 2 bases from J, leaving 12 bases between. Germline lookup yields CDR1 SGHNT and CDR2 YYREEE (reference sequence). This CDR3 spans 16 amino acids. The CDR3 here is CASSLAERAPYNEQFF. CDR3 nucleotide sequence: TGTGCCAGCAGCTTGGCCGAGCGGGCTCCCTACAATGAGCAGTTCTTC.

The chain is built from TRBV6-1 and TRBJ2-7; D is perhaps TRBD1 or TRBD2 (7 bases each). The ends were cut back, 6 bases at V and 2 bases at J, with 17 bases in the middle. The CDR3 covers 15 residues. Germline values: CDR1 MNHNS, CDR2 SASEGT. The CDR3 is CASSVTGEGTYEQYF. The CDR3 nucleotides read TGTGCCAGCAGCGTAACAGGGGAGGGTACCTACGAGCAGTACTTC.

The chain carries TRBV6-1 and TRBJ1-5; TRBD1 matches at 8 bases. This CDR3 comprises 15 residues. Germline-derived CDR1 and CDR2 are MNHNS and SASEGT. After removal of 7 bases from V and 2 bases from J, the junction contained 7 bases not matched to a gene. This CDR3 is CASIPGGAGNQPQHF. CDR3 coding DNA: TGTGCCAGCATCCCAGGGGGCGCGGGCAATCAGCCCCAGCATTTT.

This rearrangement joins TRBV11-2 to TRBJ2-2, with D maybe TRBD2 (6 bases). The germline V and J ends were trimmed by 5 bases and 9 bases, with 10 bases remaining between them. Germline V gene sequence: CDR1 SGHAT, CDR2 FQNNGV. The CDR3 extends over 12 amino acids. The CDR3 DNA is TGTGCCAGCAGCACCGGGAGCCGGGAGCTGTTTTTT. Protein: CASSTGSRELFF. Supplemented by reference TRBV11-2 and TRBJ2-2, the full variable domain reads EAGVAQSPRYKIIEKRQSVAFWCNPISGHATLYWYQQILGQGPKLLIQFQNNGVVDDSQLPKDRFSAERLKGVDSTLKIQPAKLEDSAVYLCASSTGSRELFFGEGSRLTVL.

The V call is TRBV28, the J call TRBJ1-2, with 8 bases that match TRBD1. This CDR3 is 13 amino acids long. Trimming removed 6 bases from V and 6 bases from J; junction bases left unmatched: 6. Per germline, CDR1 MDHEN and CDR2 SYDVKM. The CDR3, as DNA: TGTGCCAGCAGCACCGGACAGGGCGATGGCTACACCTTC. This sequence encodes CASSTGQGDGYTF.

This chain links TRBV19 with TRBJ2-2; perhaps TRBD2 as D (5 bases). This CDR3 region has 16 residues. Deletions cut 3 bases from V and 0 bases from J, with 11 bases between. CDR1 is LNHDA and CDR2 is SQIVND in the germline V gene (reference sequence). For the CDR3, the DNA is TGTGCCAGTAGTATTCAGAGCGGCGCGAACACCGGGGAGCTGTTTTTT. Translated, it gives CASSIQSGANTGELFF. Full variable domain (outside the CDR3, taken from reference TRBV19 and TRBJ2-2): DGGITQSPKYLFRKEGQNVTLSCEQNLNHDAMYWYRQDPGQGLRLIYYSQIVNDFQKGDIAEGYSVSREKKESFPLTVTSAQKNPTAFYLCASSIQSGANTGELFFGEGSRLTVL.

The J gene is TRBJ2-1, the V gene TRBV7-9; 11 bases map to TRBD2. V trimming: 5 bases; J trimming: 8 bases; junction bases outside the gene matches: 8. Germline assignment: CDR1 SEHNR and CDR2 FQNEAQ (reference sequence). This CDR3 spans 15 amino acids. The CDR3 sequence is CASSSQLAGAHEQFF. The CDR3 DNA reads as TGTGCCAGCAGCAGCCAACTAGCGGGAGCTCATGAGCAGTTCTTC.

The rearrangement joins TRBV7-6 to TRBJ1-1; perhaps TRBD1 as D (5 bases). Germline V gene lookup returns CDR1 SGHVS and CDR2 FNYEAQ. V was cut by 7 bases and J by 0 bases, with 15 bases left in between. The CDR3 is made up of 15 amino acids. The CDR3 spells CASTLRGVMNTEAFF. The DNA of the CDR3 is TGTGCCAGCACCCTGCGGGGGGTCATGAACACTGAAGCTTTCTTT.

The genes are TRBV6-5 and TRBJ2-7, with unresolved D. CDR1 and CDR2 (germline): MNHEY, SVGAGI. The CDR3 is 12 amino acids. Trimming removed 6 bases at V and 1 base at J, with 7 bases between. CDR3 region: CASRGLSYEQYF. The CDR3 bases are TGTGCCAGCAGGGGTCTTTCCTACGAGCAGTACTTC.

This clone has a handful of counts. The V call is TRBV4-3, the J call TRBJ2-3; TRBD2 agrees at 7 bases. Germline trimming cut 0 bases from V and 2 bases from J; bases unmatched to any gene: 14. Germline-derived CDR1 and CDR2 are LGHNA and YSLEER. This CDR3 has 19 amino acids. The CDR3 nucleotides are TGCGCCAGCAGCCAAGATCCGTCCAGAGGGAGGGGTTACACAGATACGCAGTATTTT. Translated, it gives CASSQDPSRGRGYTDTQYF.

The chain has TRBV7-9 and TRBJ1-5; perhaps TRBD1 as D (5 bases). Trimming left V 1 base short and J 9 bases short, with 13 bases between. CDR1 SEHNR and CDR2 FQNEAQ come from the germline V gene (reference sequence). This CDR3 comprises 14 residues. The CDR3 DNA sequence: TGTGCCAGCAGCTTAGGACAGACGTTAAGGCCCCAGCATTTT. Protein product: CASSLGQTLRPQHF.

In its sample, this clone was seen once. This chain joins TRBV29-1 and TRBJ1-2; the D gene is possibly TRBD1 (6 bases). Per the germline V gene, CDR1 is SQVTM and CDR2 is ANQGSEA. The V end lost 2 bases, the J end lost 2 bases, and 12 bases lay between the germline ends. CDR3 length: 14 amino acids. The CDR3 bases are TGCAGCGTTGAACACGACAGGATCAACTATGGCTACACCTTC. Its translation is CSVEHDRINYGYTF.

The CDR3 protein is CASSLEREAQYF. DNA for the CDR3: TGTGCCAGCAGCTTAGAAAGGGAGGCGCAGTATTTT. The rearrangement links TRBV7-2 to TRBJ2-3; D is perhaps TRBD2 (6 bases). The germline CDR1 and CDR2 sequences are SGHTA and FQGNSA. The length of the CDR3 is 12 residues. The germline V and J ends were trimmed by 1 base and 10 bases, with 9 bases remaining between them.

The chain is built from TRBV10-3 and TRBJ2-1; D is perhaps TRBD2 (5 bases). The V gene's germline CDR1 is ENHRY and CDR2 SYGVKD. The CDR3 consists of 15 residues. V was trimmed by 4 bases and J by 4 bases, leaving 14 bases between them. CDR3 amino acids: CAISGRSSPYNEQFF. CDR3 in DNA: TGTGCCATCAGTGGGAGGAGCAGTCCGTACAATGAGCAGTTCTTC.

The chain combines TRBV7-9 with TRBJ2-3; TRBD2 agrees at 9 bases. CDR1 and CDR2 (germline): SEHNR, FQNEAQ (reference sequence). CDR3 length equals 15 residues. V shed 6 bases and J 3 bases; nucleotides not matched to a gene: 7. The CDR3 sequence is CASRMGLAGTDTQYF. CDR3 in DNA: TGTGCCAGCAGGATGGGGCTAGCGGGGACAGATACGCAGTATTTT.

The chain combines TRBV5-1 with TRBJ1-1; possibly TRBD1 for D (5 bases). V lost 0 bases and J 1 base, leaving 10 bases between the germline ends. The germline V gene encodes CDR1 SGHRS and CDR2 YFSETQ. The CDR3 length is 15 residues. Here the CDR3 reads CASSLDDSSNTEAFF. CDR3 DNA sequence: TGCGCCAGCAGCTTGGACGACAGTTCGAACACTGAAGCTTTCTTT.

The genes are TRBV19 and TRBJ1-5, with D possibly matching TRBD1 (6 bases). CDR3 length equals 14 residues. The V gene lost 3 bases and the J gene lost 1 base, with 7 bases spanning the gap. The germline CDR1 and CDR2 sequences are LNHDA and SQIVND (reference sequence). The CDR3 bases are TGTGCCAGTAGTATCGGACAGAGCAATCAGCCCCAGCATTTT. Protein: CASSIGQSNQPQHF.